This paragraph covers one TCR beta chain sequence. Its antigen is unknown. There are no base qualities to consult, and no much larger clone falls within one base. TCRbeta CDR3 regions were amplified from genomic DNA using the immunoSEQ Assay, a bias-controlled multiplex PCR. The study's own analysis went as follows. The number of nucleated cells in each sample was estimated from the amplification of reference gene primers within the assay. To quantify the absolute abundance of each unique TCRbeta CDR3 rearrangement, sequence reads were collapsed and filtered. For each sample, productive Simpson clonality was calculated as the square root of Simpson's diversity index across productive rearrangements. The table was pulled from immuneACCESS by TCRdb, which kept in-frame rearrangements only. Such tables lose some clones; where checked, under half of the loss comes from unresolved V genes, and the rest has no known cause. V, J and clone size reflect that table, while D and trimming were determined from the DNA. This sample holds 100,000 or so clones; roughly 80% were observed only once. About 16% of the sample goes to the ten largest clones.

CDR1 is given as MNHEY and CDR2 as SMNVEV, both from the germline V gene (reference sequence). Spanning cysteine to phenylalanine, the CDR3 consists of 15 amino acids. Just CDR3 DNA is preserved here, 45 bases in frame from base 1. Ends trimmed: V by 6 bases, J by 0 bases; bases unmatched to a gene: 5. This specimen comes from a study of blood T cell repertoires in COVID-19 (dated by TCRdb to 2020 to 2022). Looking at the study overall: Samples covering the acute and convalescent phases of COVID-19 were provided by collaborators in the United States, Italy and Spain. The prospective study material was composed of cDNA or gDNA derived from T cells, B-cell-depleted T cells, or PBMCs. The samples were drawn from the first 160 participants of the ongoing ImmuneRACE study and from 950 to 1,500 subjects provided by 6 global collaborators. Where available, HLA class I and class II types were obtained from metadata supplied by the sample provider rather than from assay-based typing. A de-identified subject ID, COVID-19 status, age in years and sex were almost always included in the sample metadata. Deeply sampled blood TCRbeta repertoires from subjects exposed to, actively infected with, or recovered from COVID-19 were included in the dataset. The repertoires were released in a freely available public database meant as a resource for research on the immune response to SARS-CoV-2.

Points the paper makes about the study in general: The quantity of clinical and demographic metadata differed by source and by participant and was supplied without curation.

Each collaborating institution followed its own protocols to collect whole blood in K2EDTA tubes. For TCRbeta analysis, collaborators shipped samples in one of three forms: frozen whole blood, isolated PBMCs, or DNA extracted from either of those sample types. The material sequenced was peripheral blood. The sequence is built from TRBV27 and TRBJ1-5, and 7 bases in between align with TRBD1. This TCR derives from a woman of 80 years or more with acute or convalescent COVID-19. The DNA sequence is given as TGTGCCAGCAGCGCCGGGACAGCTAGCAATCAGCCCCAGCATTTT. Translated, this gives CASSAGTASNQPQHF.